Below are 26 T cell receptor beta chains sequenced from a single sample in a study of cytomegalovirus exposure and HLA in healthy donors. The PCR made use of 60 Vbeta and 13 Jbeta primers. The assay was immunoSEQ multiplex PCR, and TCRdb's table has in-frame clones only and misses some. The data hold about 170,000 clones, with 80% to 90% observed a single time. The sample was PBMCs. The receptors shown here come from a male donor in good health and CMV-seronegative.

The rearrangement links TRBV19 to TRBJ1-2; no reliable D call. The CDR3 extends over 12 amino acids. V was clipped by 6 bases and J by 8 bases, with 13 bases between them. In germline, CDR1 is LNHDA, CDR2 SQIVND (reference sequence). CDR3 sequence: CASRVTTGGYTF. CDR3 DNA sequence: TGTGCCAGTAGAGTTACTACCGGAGGCTACACCTTC. The full variable domain, completed using reference TRBV19 and TRBJ1-2, is DGGITQSPKYLFRKEGQNVTLSCEQNLNHDAMYWYRQDPGQGLRLIYYSQIVNDFQKGDIAEGYSVSREKKESFPLTVTSAQKNPTAFYLCASRVTTGGYTFGSGTRLTVV.

This clone came up once. The chain has TRBV7-6 and TRBJ2-1; 8 bases match TRBD2. The CDR3 is 14 residues long. V lost 6 bases, J lost 6 bases, and 7 bases stayed unmatched. Germline-derived CDR1 and CDR2 are SGHVS and FNYEAQ. In DNA, the CDR3 is TGTGCCAGCAGTTCCGGGACTAGGGTCAATGAGCAGTTCTTC. This codes for CASSSGTRVNEQFF.

The rearrangement uses TRBV27 and TRBJ2-7, with D perhaps matching TRBD2 (5 bases). CDR1 and CDR2 (germline): MNHEY, SMNVEV (reference sequence). Trimming took 4 bases from V and 4 from J, leaving 11 bases between them. The length of the CDR3 is 13 residues. The CDR3 region is CASSSSPGYEQYF. The CDR3 DNA is TGTGCCAGCAGTTCCTCCCCGGGATACGAGCAGTACTTC.

The J gene is TRBJ1-1, the V gene TRBV28; TRBD1 aligns across 8 bases. The V gene's germline CDR1 is MDHEN and CDR2 SYDVKM. The junction had 4 bases not matched to a gene; V was cut back by 4 bases and J by 3 bases. The CDR3 covers 14 residues. CDR3 sequence reads: CASSSTGGDTEAFF. The CDR3 DNA reads as TGTGCCAGCAGTTCAACAGGGGGGGACACTGAAGCTTTCTTT.

The chain couples TRBV28 to TRBJ2-5; D is unresolved. The germline CDR1 and CDR2 sequences are MDHEN and SYDVKM. V was shortened by 5 bases and J by 3 bases, with 13 bases between the two germline ends. The CDR3 runs to 14 residues. The chain's CDR3 is CASSPPAGEETQYF. CDR3 in DNA: TGTGCCAGCAGTCCCCCAGCAGGTGAAGAGACCCAGTACTTC. The variable domain in full, completed from reference TRBV28 and TRBJ2-5, reads DVKVTQSSRYLVKRTGEKVFLECVQDMDHENMFWYRQDPGLGLRLIYFSYDVKMKEKGDIPEGYSVSREKKERFSLILESASTNQTSMYLCASSPPAGEETQYFGPGTRLLVL.

The chain uses TRBV19 and TRBJ1-1; the D gene is possibly TRBD1 (6 bases). The CDR3 totals 13 residues. V dropped 1 base and J dropped 4 bases, with 7 bases sitting between them. Germline CDR1 reads LNHDA; CDR2 reads SQIVND (reference sequence). In DNA, the CDR3 is TGTGCCAGTAGTATAGTCAGGGGCACTGAAGCTTTCTTT. Its protein product is CASSIVRGTEAFF.

V gene TRBV7-3 combines with J gene TRBJ2-5; TRBD2 matches 12 bases. The V gene's germline CDR1 is SGHTA and CDR2 FQGTGA. This CDR3 spans 16 amino acids. V shed 2 bases, J shed 2 bases, and the junction held 3 bases outside the gene matches. The CDR3 sequence: CASSLVLAGGQETQYF. The CDR3 DNA follows: TGTGCCAGCAGCTTAGTACTAGCGGGGGGACAAGAGACCCAGTACTTC.

The CDR3 DNA is TGTGCCACCAGCAGAGATCGAGGGGCGGGGGAAAAACTGTTTTTT. The encoded protein is CATSRDRGAGEKLFF. The chain joins TRBV15 to TRBJ1-4, with D possibly TRBD1 on 5 matching bases. V lost 0 bases and J lost 8, with 13 bases in between. The length of the CDR3 is 15 residues. CDR1 and CDR2 from the germline V gene are LNHNV and YYDKDF (reference sequence).

The chain combines TRBV7-6 with TRBJ2-3; D is unresolved. There are 13 residues in the CDR3. The germline V gene encodes CDR1 SGHVS and CDR2 FNYEAQ. V shed 3 bases and J shed 3 bases, with 7 bases lying between them. CDR3 protein: CASSFRVTDTQYF. As DNA, the CDR3 is TGTGCCAGCAGCTTTCGGGTGACAGATACGCAGTATTTT.

The chain joins TRBV7-9 to TRBJ1-2; TRBD1 agrees at 10 bases. This CDR3 spans 18 amino acids. CDR1 and CDR2 (germline): SEHNR, FQNEAQ (reference sequence). With V trimmed by 5 bases and J by 8 bases, 20 bases remained unmatched. The CDR3 loop is CASSNWDRGKGRPLGYTF. As DNA, the CDR3 is TGTGCCAGCAGCAACTGGGACAGGGGAAAAGGAAGGCCCCTCGGCTACACCTTC.

The chain couples TRBV7-9 to TRBJ2-7; D is unclear. From germline, CDR1 is SEHNR and CDR2 FQNEAQ (reference sequence). Trimming took 1 base from V and 4 from J, leaving 8 bases between them. The CDR3 contains 13 residues. Here the CDR3 reads CASSLVQYYEQYF. The DNA of the CDR3 is TGTGCCAGCAGCTTAGTTCAGTATTACGAGCAGTACTTC.

This chain connects TRBV6-6 to TRBJ2-1, with D possibly matching TRBD2 (5 bases). This CDR3 has 13 residues. Looked up from germline, CDR1 is MNHNY and CDR2 is SVGAGI (reference sequence). V lost 5 bases and J lost 6, with 11 bases in between. DNA of the CDR3: TGTGCCAGCAGTCGGGGTCTAGGCAATGAGCAGTTCTTC. This translates into CASSRGLGNEQFF.

J is TRBJ1-1 and V is TRBV27; 7 nucleotides align to TRBD1. V lost 5 bases and J lost 1; bases outside the gene matches: 4. Germline V gives CDR1 MNHEY, CDR2 SMNVEV (reference sequence). The CDR3 spans 14 residues. Here the CDR3 reads CASSPRDRNTEAFF. For the CDR3, the DNA is TGTGCCAGCAGTCCCCGGGACAGGAACACTGAAGCTTTCTTT.

V is TRBV29-1 and J is TRBJ2-7; 10 nucleotides match TRBD2. The CDR3 is 15 amino acids. The V gene's germline CDR1 is SQVTM and CDR2 ANQGSEA. Unmatched junction bases numbered 5, after V lost 1 base and J lost 2 bases. The CDR3 sequence is CSVEGGLAGAYEQYF. The CDR3 region has the DNA TGCAGCGTTGAAGGAGGGCTAGCGGGGGCCTACGAGCAGTACTTC.

The chain couples TRBV10-3 to TRBJ2-1; 11 nucleotides match TRBD2. The CDR3 loop spans 21 amino acids. The germline gives CDR1 ENHRY, CDR2 SYGVKD. After removal of 3 bases from V and 0 bases from J, the junction contained 16 bases not matched to a gene. The CDR3 DNA reads TGTGCCATCAGTGATACAGGGGGCGCAACTAGCGGGGGAAGCTCCTACAATGAGCAGTTCTTC. The encoded protein is CAISDTGGATSGGSSYNEQFF.

V gene TRBV30 combines with J gene TRBJ1-1, with 8 bases matching TRBD1. The germline V gene has CDR1 GTSNPN and CDR2 SVGIG (reference sequence). Trimming removed 2 bases from V and 3 bases from J; junction bases left unmatched: 5. The CDR3 is 14 residues long. The CDR3 DNA is TGTGCCTGGAGTATGGACAGGGCGTACACTGAAGCTTTCTTT. It yields the protein CAWSMDRAYTEAFF.

There are a few counts of this clone. This rearrangement joins TRBV4-1 to TRBJ1-6, with TRBD1 as a possible D gene (6 bases). V was shortened by 0 bases and J by 9 bases, with 6 bases between the two germline ends. Germline CDR1 and CDR2: MGHRA and YSYEKL. This CDR3 spans 13 amino acids. The CDR3 DNA is TGCGCCAGCAGCCAAGACAGGGGTTCACCCCTCCACTTT. Residues: CASSQDRGSPLHF.

This chain joins TRBV27 and TRBJ1-2; D is ambiguous. V was shortened by 3 bases and J by 4 bases, with 9 bases between the two germline ends. This CDR3 is 13 amino acids long. The V gene's germline CDR1 is MNHEY and CDR2 SMNVEV (reference sequence). The CDR3, as DNA: TGTGCCAGCAGTTTTGCTGCTAGCTATGGCTACACCTTC. It yields the protein CASSFAASYGYTF.

V usage is TRBV6-5 and J usage is TRBJ2-1; 9 bases match TRBD2. CDR1 and CDR2 from the germline V gene are MNHEY and SVGAGI. CDR3 size: 15 residues. V was clipped by 5 bases and J by 4 bases; unmatched bases: 6. This chain's CDR3 is CASSKTSGNYNEQFF. Written as DNA, the CDR3 is TGTGCCAGCAGTAAGACTAGCGGTAATTACAATGAGCAGTTCTTC.

In its sample, this clone was seen a few times. The chain carries TRBV29-1 and TRBJ1-1; D unclear. Germline V gene sequence: CDR1 SQVTM, CDR2 ANQGSEA. With 6 bases removed from V and 5 bases from J, the gap between germline ends came to 10 bases. The CDR3 runs to 11 residues. In DNA, the CDR3 is TGCAGCGTCCCGAGTGGTACTGAAGCTTTCTTT. It specifies CSVPSGTEAFF.

The chain uses TRBV27 and TRBJ2-7; D might be TRBD1 (6 bases). The germline V gene encodes CDR1 MNHEY and CDR2 SMNVEV (reference sequence). The CDR3 contains 11 residues. V was trimmed by 6 bases and J by 6 bases, leaving 9 bases between them. In DNA, the CDR3 is TGTGCCAGCAGCCAAGGGGGCGAGCAGTACTTC. Its translation: CASSQGGEQYF.

V is TRBV4-1 and J is TRBJ2-2, with 8 bases matching TRBD1. The germline CDR1 and CDR2 sequences are MGHRA and YSYEKL. The V segment lost 0 bases and the J segment 5 bases; nucleotides outside the gene matches: 5. The CDR3 has 16 residues. CDR3 sequence reads: CASSQDRTGRTGELFF. CDR3 DNA sequence: TGCGCCAGCAGCCAAGATAGGACAGGGAGGACCGGGGAGCTGTTTTTT.

This clone showed up just once. The CDR3 region has the DNA TGTGCCAGCAGCTACCTTGGACAGGGAGAGCAGTTCTTC. Its translation: CASSYLGQGEQFF. V is TRBV7-9 and J is TRBJ2-1; TRBD1 aligns across 8 bases. Trimming took 4 bases from V and 10 from J; bases not matched to a gene: 6. This CDR3 region has 13 residues. CDR1 is SEHNR and CDR2 is FQNEAQ in the germline V gene (reference sequence).

DNA of the CDR3: TGTGCCAGCAGCTCCCGACTACCTACTAACAATGAGCAGTTCTTC. Amino acid sequence: CASSSRLPTNNEQFF. V gene TRBV5-6 combines with J gene TRBJ2-1, with D perhaps matching TRBD2 (5 bases). The CDR3 spans 15 residues. Looked up from germline, CDR1 is SGHDT and CDR2 is YYEEEE. Trimming shortened V by 3 bases and J by 5 bases, and 15 bases separated the two germline ends.

The V call is TRBV11-1, the J call TRBJ2-3; 14 bases are a match to TRBD2. This CDR3 contains 18 residues. Trimming took 4 bases from V and 3 from J; bases not matched to a gene: 9. The germline gives CDR1 SGHAT, CDR2 FQDESV (reference sequence). The CDR3 loop reads CASSSGTSGSMGTDTQYF. CDR3 coding DNA: TGTGCCAGCAGCTCCGGGACTAGCGGGAGTATGGGTACAGATACGCAGTATTTT.

The chain has TRBV5-4 and TRBJ2-1, with 7 positions matching TRBD2. The CDR3 sequence is 17 residues long. The germline V gene has CDR1 SGHNT and CDR2 YYREEE (reference sequence). With V trimmed by 0 bases and J by 1 base, 7 bases remained unmatched. The CDR3 region has the DNA TGTGCCAGCAGCTTGGGGCGGGGCGGGAGTTCCTACAATGAGCAGTTCTTC. It translates to CASSLGRGGSSYNEQFF.